The entry that follows covers one TCR beta chain sequence. V lost 3 bases and J lost 4, with 22 bases in between. Germline V lookup: CDR1 SEHNR, CDR2 FQNEAQ (reference sequence). The CDR3 totals 18 residues. Generated by immunoSEQ multiplex PCR, the TCRdb table keeps only in-frame clones and is missing some. The sample has hundreds of thousands of clones; 85% to 95% are singletons. This sample is drawn from a study of T cell responses to AZD1222 COVID-19 vaccine. The TCR sequence derives from an adult who received the AZD1222 COVID-19 vaccine. Sequences were derived from peripheral blood, sampled 28 days after the second AZD1222 dose. V usage is TRBV7-9 and J usage is TRBJ1-3, with D tentatively TRBD1 (5 bases). The DNA for the CDR3 is TGTGCCAGCAGCTTGAGCCGGTTGAACAGGCTCGGGGGAAACACCATATATTTT. Translating it yields CASSLSRLNRLGGNTIYF.